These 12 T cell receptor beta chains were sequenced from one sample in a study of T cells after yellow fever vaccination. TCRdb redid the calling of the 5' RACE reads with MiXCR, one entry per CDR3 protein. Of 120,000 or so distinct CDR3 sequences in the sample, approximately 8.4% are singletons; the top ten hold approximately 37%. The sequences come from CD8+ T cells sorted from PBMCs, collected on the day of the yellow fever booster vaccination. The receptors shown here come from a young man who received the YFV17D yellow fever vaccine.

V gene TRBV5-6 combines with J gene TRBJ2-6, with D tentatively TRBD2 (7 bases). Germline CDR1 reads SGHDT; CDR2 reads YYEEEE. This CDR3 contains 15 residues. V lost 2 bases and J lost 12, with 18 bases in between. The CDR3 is CASSLWTGGSFVLTF. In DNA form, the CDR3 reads TGTGCCAGCAGCTTATGGACGGGGGGCTCTTTCGTCCTGACTTTC.

The DNA of the CDR3 is TGTGCCAGCATGACAGGGGTAATCACCGGGGAGCTGTTTTTT. Amino acids: CASMTGVITGELFF. The genes are TRBV7-8 and TRBJ2-2, with 8 bases matching TRBD1. The CDR3 length is 14 residues. The V gene end was trimmed by 7 bases and the J gene end by 4 bases; junction bases not matched to a gene: 5. Germline V gene data show CDR1 as SGHVS and CDR2 as FQNEAQ. Supplemented by reference TRBV7-8 and TRBJ2-2, the full variable domain reads GAGVSQSPRYKVAKRGQDVALRCDPISGHVSLFWYQQALGQGPEFLTYFQNEAQLDKSGLPSDRFFAERPEGSVSTLKIQRTQQEDSAVYLCASMTGVITGELFFGEGSRLTVL.

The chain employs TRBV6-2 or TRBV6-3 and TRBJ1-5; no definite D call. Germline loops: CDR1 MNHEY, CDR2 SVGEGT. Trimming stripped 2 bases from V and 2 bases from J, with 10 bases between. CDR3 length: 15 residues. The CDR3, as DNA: TGTGCCAGCAGTTACCCAAGTGTGGGCAATCAGCCCCAGCATTTT. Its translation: CASSYPSVGNQPQHF.

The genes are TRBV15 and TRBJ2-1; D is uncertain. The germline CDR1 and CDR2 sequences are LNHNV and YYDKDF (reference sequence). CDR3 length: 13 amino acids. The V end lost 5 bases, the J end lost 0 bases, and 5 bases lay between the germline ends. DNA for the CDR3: TGTGCCACCAGCGTCCGCTCCTACAATGAGCAGTTCTTC. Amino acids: CATSVRSYNEQFF.

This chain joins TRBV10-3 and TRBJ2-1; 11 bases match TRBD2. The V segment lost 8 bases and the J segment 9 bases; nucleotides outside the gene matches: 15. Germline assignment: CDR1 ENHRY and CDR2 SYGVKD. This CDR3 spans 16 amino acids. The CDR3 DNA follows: TGTGCCATCGGTTCTTCCCGGGGTAGCGGGGGGGTTGAGCAGTTCTTC. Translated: CAIGSSRGSGGVEQFF.

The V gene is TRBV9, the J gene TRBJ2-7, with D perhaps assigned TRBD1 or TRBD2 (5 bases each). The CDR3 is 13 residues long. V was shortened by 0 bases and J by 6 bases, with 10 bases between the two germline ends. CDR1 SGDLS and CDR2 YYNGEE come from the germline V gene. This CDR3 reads CASSVDGGGEQYF. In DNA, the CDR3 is TGTGCCAGCAGCGTAGATGGGGGTGGCGAGCAGTACTTC.

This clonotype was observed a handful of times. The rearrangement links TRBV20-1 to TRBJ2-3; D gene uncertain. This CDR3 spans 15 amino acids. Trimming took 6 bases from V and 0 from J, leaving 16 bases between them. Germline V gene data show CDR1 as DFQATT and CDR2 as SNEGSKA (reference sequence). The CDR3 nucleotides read TGCAGTGCCACCTCCGACTGGCTTAGCACAGATACGCAGTATTTT. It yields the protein CSATSDWLSTDTQYF.

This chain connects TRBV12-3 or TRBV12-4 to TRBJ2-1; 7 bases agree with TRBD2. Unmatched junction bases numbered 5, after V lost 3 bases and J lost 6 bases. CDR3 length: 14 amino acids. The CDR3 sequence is CASSFRGGGNEQFF. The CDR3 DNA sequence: TGTGCCAGCAGTTTCCGCGGGGGAGGCAATGAGCAGTTCTTC.

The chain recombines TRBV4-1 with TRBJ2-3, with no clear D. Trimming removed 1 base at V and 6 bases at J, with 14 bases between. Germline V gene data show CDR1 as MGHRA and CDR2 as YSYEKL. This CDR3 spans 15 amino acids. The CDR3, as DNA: TGCGCCAGCAGCCAAGGTCCCGGGCGCAGCGATACGCAGTATTTT. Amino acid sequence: CASSQGPGRSDTQYF.

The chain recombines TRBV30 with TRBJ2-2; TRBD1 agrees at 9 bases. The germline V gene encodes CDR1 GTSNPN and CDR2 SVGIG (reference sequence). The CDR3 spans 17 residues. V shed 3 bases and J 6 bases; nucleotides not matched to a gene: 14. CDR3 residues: CAWSDTLGTGIPGELFF. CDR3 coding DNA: TGTGCCTGGAGCGATACACTGGGGACAGGGATTCCCGGGGAGCTGTTTTTT.

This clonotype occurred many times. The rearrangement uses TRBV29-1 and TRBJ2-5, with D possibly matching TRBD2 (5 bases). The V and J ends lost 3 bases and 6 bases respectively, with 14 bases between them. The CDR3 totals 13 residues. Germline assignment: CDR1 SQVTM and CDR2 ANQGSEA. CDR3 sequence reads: CSVDDRSVKTQYF. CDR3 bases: TGCAGCGTTGATGACCGTAGCGTAAAGACCCAGTACTTC.

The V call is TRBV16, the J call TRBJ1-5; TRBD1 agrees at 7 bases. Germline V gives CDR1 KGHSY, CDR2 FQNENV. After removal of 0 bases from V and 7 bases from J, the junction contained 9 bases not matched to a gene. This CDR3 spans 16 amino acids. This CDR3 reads CASSQSIRGVHQPQHF. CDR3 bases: TGTGCCAGCAGCCAATCGATCAGGGGGGTACACCAGCCCCAGCATTTT.